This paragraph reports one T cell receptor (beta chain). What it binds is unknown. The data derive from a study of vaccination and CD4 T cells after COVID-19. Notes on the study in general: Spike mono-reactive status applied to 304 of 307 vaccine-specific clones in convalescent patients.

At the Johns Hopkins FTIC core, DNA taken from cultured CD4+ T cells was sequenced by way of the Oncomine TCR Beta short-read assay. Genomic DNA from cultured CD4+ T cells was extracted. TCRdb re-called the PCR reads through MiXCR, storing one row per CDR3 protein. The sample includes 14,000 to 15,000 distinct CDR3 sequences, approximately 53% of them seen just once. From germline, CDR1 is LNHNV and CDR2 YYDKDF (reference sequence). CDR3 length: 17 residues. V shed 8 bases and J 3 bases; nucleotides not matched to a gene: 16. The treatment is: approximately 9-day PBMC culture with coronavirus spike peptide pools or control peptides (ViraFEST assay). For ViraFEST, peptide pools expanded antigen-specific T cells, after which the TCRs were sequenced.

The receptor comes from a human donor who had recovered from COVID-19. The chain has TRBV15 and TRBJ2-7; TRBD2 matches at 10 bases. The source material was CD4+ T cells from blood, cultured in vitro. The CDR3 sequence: CATSKLAGAGLIYEQYF. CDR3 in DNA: TGTGCCACCTCTAAGCTAGCGGGAGCGGGGCTGATCTACGAGCAGTACTTC. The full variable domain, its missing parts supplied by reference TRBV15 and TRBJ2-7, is DAMVIQNPRYQVTQFGKPVTLSCSQTLNHNVMYWYQQKSSQAPKLLFHYYDKDFNNEADTPDNFQSRRPNTSFCFLDIRSPGLGDTAMYLCATSKLAGAGLIYEQYFGPGTRLTVT.